This TCR beta chain was retrieved from a study of OX40 agonist ivuxolimab in advanced cancers. As for this clone: Antigen: not known.

Only in-frame clones appear in the TCRdb table, and some are missing; sequencing was by immunoSEQ multiplex PCR. The data contain approximately 49,000 clones, 83% of them singletons. Study results and limitations: Near-lowest levels of clonal expansion characterized partial responders at 0.1-3.0 mg/kg.

V lost 1 base and J lost 2; bases outside the gene matches: 2. The CDR3 runs to 16 residues. The V gene's germline CDR1 is SEHNR and CDR2 FQNEAQ (reference sequence). The chain recombines TRBV7-9 with TRBJ1-2; 12 nucleotides agree with TRBD1. The sequencing here drew on CD4+ or CD8+ T cells sorted from blood, taken in a trial of the OX40 agonist ivuxolimab. The clonotype was recovered from an adult with an advanced solid tumor such as melanoma, head and neck, liver or kidney cancer. This CDR3 is CASSLGGQGANYGYTF. The CDR3, as DNA: TGTGCCAGCAGCTTAGGGGGACAGGGGGCGAACTATGGCTACACCTTC.